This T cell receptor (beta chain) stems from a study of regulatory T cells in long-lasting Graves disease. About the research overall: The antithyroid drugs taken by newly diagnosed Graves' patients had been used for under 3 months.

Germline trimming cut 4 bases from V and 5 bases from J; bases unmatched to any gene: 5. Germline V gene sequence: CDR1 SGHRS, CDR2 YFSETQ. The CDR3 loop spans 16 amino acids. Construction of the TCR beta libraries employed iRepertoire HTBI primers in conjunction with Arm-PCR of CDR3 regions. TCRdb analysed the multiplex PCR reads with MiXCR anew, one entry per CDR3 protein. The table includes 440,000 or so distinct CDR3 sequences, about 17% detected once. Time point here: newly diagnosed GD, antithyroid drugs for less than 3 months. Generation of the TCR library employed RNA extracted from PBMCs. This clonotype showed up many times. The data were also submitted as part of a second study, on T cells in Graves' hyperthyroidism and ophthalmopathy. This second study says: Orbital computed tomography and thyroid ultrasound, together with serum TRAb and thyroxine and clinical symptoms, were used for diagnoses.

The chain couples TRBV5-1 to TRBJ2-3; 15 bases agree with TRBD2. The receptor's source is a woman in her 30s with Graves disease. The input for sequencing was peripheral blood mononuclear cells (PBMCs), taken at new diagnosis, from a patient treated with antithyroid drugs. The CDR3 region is CASSTGLAGGEDTQYF. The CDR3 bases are TGCGCCAGCAGCACCGGACTAGCGGGAGGGGAAGATACGCAGTATTTT. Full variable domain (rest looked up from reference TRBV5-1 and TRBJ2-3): KAGVTQTPRYLIKTRGQQVTLSCSPISGHRSVSWYQQTPGQGLQFLFEYFSETQRNKGNFPGRFSGRQFSNSRSEMNVSTLELGDSALYLCASSTGLAGGEDTQYFGPGTRLTVL.